The 25 T cell receptor beta chains listed next were all sequenced from one sample in a study of shared clonotypes between healthy human individuals (dated by TCRdb to about 2020). The library came from the immunoSEQ multiplex PCR assay. What TCRdb holds here is the immuneACCESS table cut down to in-frame rearrangements. Part of the clones is not present; checked against another copy, under half of the missing clones reflect an unresolved V gene, and the others are unexplained. The sample has roughly 1,500,000 clones on record, about 98% of them singletons. The ten largest clones add up to 0.4% to 0.55% of the sample. The sequenced material came from naive CD4+ T cells sorted from blood. This specimen's cell subset or site label, interpreted: CD45RA+ positively selected. The source is a man aged 25-40 years in good health.

The chain employs TRBV4-2 and TRBJ2-7; D is possibly TRBD2 (6 bases). The CDR3 totals 14 residues. Trimming took off 4 bases at V and 3 bases at J, with 13 bases between the two ends. CDR1 is LGHNA, CDR2 YNFKEQ, per germline. CDR3 in amino acids: CASSREDRNYEQYF. In nucleotides, the CDR3 is TGTGCCAGCAGCCGGGAGGACCGAAACTACGAGCAGTACTTC.

The chain links TRBV6-5 to TRBJ2-7; TRBD2 matches 9 bases. J was trimmed by 0 bases and V by 8 bases; bases with no gene match: 8. CDR1 and CDR2 (germline): MNHEY, SVGAGI. This CDR3 is 15 amino acids long. This chain's CDR3 is CASLKPSGTSYEQYF. CDR3 DNA: TGTGCCAGCCTCAAACCTAGCGGGACCTCCTACGAGCAGTACTTC.

With respect to this clone: Other DNA sequences in this specimen translate into the identical CDR3. V and J are TRBV5-4 and TRBJ2-7; 13 nucleotides line up with TRBD2. Germline V gene data show CDR1 as SGHNT and CDR2 as YYREEE (reference sequence). This CDR3 is 15 amino acids long. J was trimmed by 3 bases and V by 3 bases; bases with no gene match: 3. This CDR3 is CASSSRTSGSYEQYF. The CDR3, as DNA: TGTGCCAGCAGCTCCCGGACTAGCGGGAGCTACGAGCAGTACTTC.

The chain recombines TRBV7-8 with TRBJ1-5; 7 bases are a match to TRBD1. The CDR3 length is 15 residues. CDR1 and CDR2 from the germline V gene are SGHVS and FQNEAQ. Trimming cost V 5 bases and J 4 bases; bases outside gene matches: 8. CDR3 sequence (DNA): TGTGCCAGCAGCCCATGGGACAGACCAAATCAGCCCCAGCATTTT. The encoded protein is CASSPWDRPNQPQHF.

V is TRBV5-1 and J is TRBJ2-3; D unresolved. Trimming stripped 4 bases from V and 2 bases from J, with 5 bases between. The CDR3 is made up of 12 amino acids. Germline CDR1 SGHRS, CDR2 YFSETQ. The CDR3 region has the DNA TGCGCCAGCAGCATAACCACAGATACGCAGTATTTT. It specifies CASSITTDTQYF.

The V and J genes are TRBV9 and TRBJ2-5, with a possible D match to TRBD1 (6 bases). This CDR3 contains 13 residues. From germline, CDR1 is SGDLS and CDR2 YYNGEE. V was shortened by 4 bases and J by 4 bases, with 11 bases between the two germline ends. This chain's CDR3 is CASSFQTGETQYF. The CDR3 DNA reads as TGTGCCAGCAGCTTCCAGACAGGAGAGACCCAGTACTTC.

The V and J genes are TRBV4-1 and TRBJ2-1; 10 bases line up with TRBD2. The germline V gene encodes CDR1 MGHRA and CDR2 YSYEKL. This CDR3 is built from 18 residues. The trim removed 0 bases at V and 6 bases at J, leaving 11 bases unmatched. CDR3 sequence (DNA): TGCGCCAGCAGCCAAGATAAGGCTCTAGCGGGGGTAAGCAATGAGCAGTTCTTC. This translates into CASSQDKALAGVSNEQFF.

The chain combines TRBV18 with TRBJ1-1; no clear D gene. The CDR3 extends over 14 amino acids. V lost 6 bases and J 10 bases, leaving 21 bases between the germline ends. The germline CDR1 and CDR2 sequences are KGHSH and LQKENI. The DNA for the CDR3 is TGTGCCAGCTCCCCCCTTAGAGAGGGTTTGGTAGCTTTCTTT. This encodes CASSPLREGLVAFF.

The V call is TRBV15, the J call TRBJ1-4, with D possibly being TRBD1 (6 bases). The V end lost 0 bases, the J end lost 4 bases, and 18 bases lay between the germline ends. The V gene's germline CDR1 is LNHNV and CDR2 YYDKDF (reference sequence). The CDR3 totals 18 residues. CDR3 nucleotide sequence: TGTGCCACCAGCAGAGATCACACAGGGATTACTCTTAATGAAAAACTGTTTTTT. This translates into CATSRDHTGITLNEKLFF.

The rearrangement joins TRBV7-9 to TRBJ1-4; TRBD1 agrees at 9 bases. Trimming removed 5 bases from V and 3 bases from J; junction bases left unmatched: 4. This CDR3 is built from 15 residues. The germline CDR1 and CDR2 sequences are SEHNR and FQNEAQ (reference sequence). DNA of the CDR3: TGTGCCAGCAGCCCATACAGGGGGCCTAATGAAAAACTGTTTTTT. This codes for CASSPYRGPNEKLFF. The full variable domain, completed using reference TRBV7-9 and TRBJ1-4, is DTGVSQNPRHKITKRGQNVTFRCDPISEHNRLYWYRQTLGQGPEFLTYFQNEAQLEKSRLLSDRFSAERPKGSFSTLEIQRTEQGDSAMYLCASSPYRGPNEKLFFGSGTQLSVL.

The table lists this clone with a count of one. The chain links TRBV5-4 to TRBJ2-5; D is perhaps TRBD1 (5 bases). The V and J ends lost 4 bases and 3 bases respectively, with 13 bases between them. This CDR3 has 14 amino acids. Per germline, CDR1 SGHNT and CDR2 YYREEE (reference sequence). The CDR3 coding sequence is TGTGCCAGCAGCCTTAGGGCAGGGAAAGAGACCCAGTACTTC. It codes for CASSLRAGKETQYF.

The chain links TRBV6-1 to TRBJ1-2; unclear D gene. V gave up 0 bases and J gave up 8 bases, with 13 bases separating them. Germline values: CDR1 MNHNS, CDR2 SASEGT. The CDR3 runs 14 residues. The CDR3: CASSEAGSGGGYTF. The CDR3 region has the DNA TGTGCCAGCAGTGAAGCGGGATCCGGAGGCGGCTACACCTTC.

The rearrangement joins TRBV2 to TRBJ2-1; D call uncertain. CDR1 SNHLY and CDR2 FYNNEI come from the germline V gene. The CDR3 has 15 residues. The V end was cut by 8 bases, the J end by 5 bases, with 19 bases between. For the CDR3, the DNA is TGTGCCAGCGAGAAGGTCGCAGCAAGGGACAATGAGCAGTTCTTC. Its translation: CASEKVAARDNEQFF.

V gene TRBV6-6 combines with J gene TRBJ1-5, with D possibly matching TRBD1 (5 bases). The CDR3 spans 15 residues. CDR1 MNHNY and CDR2 SVGAGI come from the germline V gene (reference sequence). Trimming shortened V by 4 bases and J by 4 bases, and 14 bases separated the two germline ends. The CDR3 sequence: CASSWELRGNQPQHF. The CDR3 DNA reads as TGTGCCAGCAGTTGGGAGCTAAGGGGAAATCAGCCCCAGCATTTT.

This chain links TRBV28 with TRBJ1-1; the D is unclear. Germline CDR1 reads MDHEN; CDR2 reads SYDVKM. V was pared by 5 bases and J by 5 bases, with 12 bases between. This CDR3 region has 13 residues. The CDR3 sequence is CASSPIGGTEAFF. The DNA for the CDR3 is TGTGCCAGCAGTCCGATAGGTGGGACTGAAGCTTTCTTT.

Comment on this clone: The same CDR3 is also encoded by other DNA sequences in this sample. This chain connects TRBV9 to TRBJ2-5, with 7 nucleotides matching TRBD2. V dropped 2 bases and J dropped 5; count of bases not matched to a gene: 3. This CDR3 comprises 13 residues. CDR1 is SGDLS and CDR2 is YYNGEE in the germline V gene. Written as DNA, the CDR3 is TGTGCCAGCAGCGTTGTCGGGGGGGAGACCCAGTACTTC. Translating it yields CASSVVGGETQYF.

The V gene is TRBV7-9, the J gene TRBJ1-1; D is possibly TRBD1 (5 bases). The CDR3 contains 11 residues. Looked up from germline, CDR1 is SEHNR and CDR2 is FQNEAQ (reference sequence). Trimming cost V 4 bases and J 10 bases, with 10 bases left between them. CDR3 region: CASSWQGRAFF. CDR3 coding DNA: TGTGCCAGCAGCTGGCAGGGCAGAGCTTTCTTT.

The chain has TRBV7-8 and TRBJ2-2, with 7 nucleotides matching TRBD2. Germline V lookup: CDR1 SGHVS, CDR2 FQNEAQ. The junction had 4 bases not matched to a gene; V was cut back by 5 bases and J by 1 base. CDR3 length equals 15 residues. This CDR3 reads CASSAGLQNTGELFF. The CDR3 bases are TGTGCCAGCAGCGCGGGACTACAGAACACCGGGGAGCTGTTTTTT.

The J gene is TRBJ1-3, the V gene TRBV27, with 9 bases matching TRBD1. V trimming: 3 bases; J trimming: 0 bases; junction bases outside the gene matches: 12. CDR3 length: 19 residues. CDR1 MNHEY and CDR2 SMNVEV come from the germline V gene (reference sequence). The CDR3 nucleotides read TGTGCCAGCAGTTTGGGGACAGGGCCCCTTATCGTCTCTGGAAACACCATATATTTT. It codes for CASSLGTGPLIVSGNTIYF.

The chain recombines TRBV5-4 with TRBJ2-3; 9 nucleotides line up with TRBD2. This CDR3 comprises 17 residues. J was trimmed by 4 bases and V by 0 bases; bases with no gene match: 9. Germline lookup yields CDR1 SGHNT and CDR2 YYREEE (reference sequence). CDR3 sequence: CASSLGIGLAGPDTQYF. As DNA, the CDR3 is TGTGCCAGCAGCTTGGGGATAGGCCTAGCGGGGCCAGATACGCAGTATTTT.

This clone appeared a single time. The chain recombines TRBV13 with TRBJ2-1, with D possibly being TRBD2 (6 bases). V gave up 5 bases and J gave up 12 bases, with 23 bases separating them. Germline CDR1 is PRHDT and CDR2 is FYEKMQ (reference sequence). The CDR3 consists of 15 residues. The CDR3, as DNA: TGTGCCAGCAGCAGGAGGCGGGACTTAGGCGCTAGGCAGTTCTTC. It yields the protein CASSRRRDLGARQFF.

Only one count was recorded for this clone. The genes are TRBV15 and TRBJ2-1; no firm D call. V shed 5 bases and J shed 9 bases, with 23 bases lying between them. The CDR3 has 16 amino acids. The germline CDR1 and CDR2 sequences are LNHNV and YYDKDF (reference sequence). Here the CDR3 DNA reads TGTGCCACCAGCCTACAACCGCCGGGCCGGCCGGTTGAGCAGTTCTTC. Amino acid sequence: CATSLQPPGRPVEQFF.

The chain is built from TRBV5-1 and TRBJ1-2, with a tentative D call TRBD1 (6 bases). With 1 base removed from V and 6 bases from J, the gap between germline ends came to 13 bases. The germline CDR1 and CDR2 sequences are SGHRS and YFSETQ. The CDR3 loop spans 14 amino acids. The chain's CDR3 is CASSLSTGTDGYTF. The CDR3 coding sequence is TGCGCCAGCAGCTTGTCTACAGGGACCGATGGCTACACCTTC.

The chain carries TRBV15 and TRBJ2-1, with TRBD1 identical over 12 bases. There are 16 residues in the CDR3. J was trimmed by 2 bases and V by 1 base; bases with no gene match: 0. Germline V CDR1 and CDR2: LNHNV, YYDKDF (reference sequence). The CDR3 DNA sequence: TGTGCCACCAGCAGAGGGGACAGGGGGCCCTACAATGAGCAGTTCTTC. Its protein is CATSRGDRGPYNEQFF.

This chain links TRBV19 with TRBJ1-2, with 8 bases matching TRBD1. V was clipped by 6 bases and J by 2 bases; unmatched bases: 17. This CDR3 contains 18 residues. Looked up from germline, CDR1 is LNHDA and CDR2 is SQIVND (reference sequence). The CDR3 nucleotides read TGTGCCAGTAGCACCCACAGGGGGGACGGGCCTGGAAACTATGGCTACACCTTC. As protein: CASSTHRGDGPGNYGYTF.